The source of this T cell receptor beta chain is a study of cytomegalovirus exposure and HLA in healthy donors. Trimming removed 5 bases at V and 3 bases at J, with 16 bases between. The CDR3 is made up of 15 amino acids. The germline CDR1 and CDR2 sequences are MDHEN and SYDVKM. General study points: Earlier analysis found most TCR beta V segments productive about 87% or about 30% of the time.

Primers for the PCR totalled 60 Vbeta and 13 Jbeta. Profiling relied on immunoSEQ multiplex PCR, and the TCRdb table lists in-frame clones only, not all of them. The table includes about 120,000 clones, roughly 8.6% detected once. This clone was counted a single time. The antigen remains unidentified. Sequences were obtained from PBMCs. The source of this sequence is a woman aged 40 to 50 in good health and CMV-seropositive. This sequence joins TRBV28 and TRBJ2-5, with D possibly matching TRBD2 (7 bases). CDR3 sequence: CASSPWGGREETQYF. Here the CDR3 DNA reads TGTGCCAGCAGTCCCTGGGGGGGCCGCGAAGAGACCCAGTACTTC.